These 30 T cell receptor beta chains were sequenced from one sample in a study of patients and donors after allogeneic stem cell transplantation. TCRdb reprocessed the RT-PCR reads with MiXCR, giving one entry per CDR3 protein. The sample lists about 230,000 distinct CDR3 sequences, 14% occurring once. The specimen sequenced was blood, either unsorted or a sorted T cell fraction (not recorded which). These receptors all come from a human donor who was either an allogeneic HSCT recipient or a stem cell or donor lymphocyte infusion donor (not recorded which). It is not recorded whose cells these are; they may come from a transplant donor.

This CDR3 is CASRLGIERGGVTDTQYF. CDR3 bases: TGTGCAAGTCGCTTAGGAATCGAGCGGGGGGGCGTCACAGATACGCAGTATTTT. The rearrangement uses TRBV12-2 and TRBJ2-3; TRBD2 is taken as the D call from the table, unchecked against the DNA. TRBV12-2 is an annotated pseudogene. The CDR3 has 18 residues.

This clonotype appeared many times. The chain has TRBV7-3 and TRBJ2-1; tentative D call: TRBD2 (5 bases). The CDR3 loop spans 14 amino acids. Trimming pared 5 bases from V and 4 bases from J, leaving 12 bases between. The germline gives CDR1 SGHTA, CDR2 FQGTGA. For the CDR3, the DNA is TGTGCCAGCAGCCTAGCCCCCGGTTACAATGAGCAGTTCTTC. Protein sequence: CASSLAPGYNEQFF.

The rearrangement links TRBV20-1 to TRBJ2-1; D is unresolved. Germline lookup yields CDR1 DFQATT and CDR2 SNEGSKA (reference sequence). Trimming cost V 1 base and J 4 bases, with 11 bases left between them. The CDR3 is 14 amino acids. For the CDR3, the DNA is TGCAGTGCTAGAGGCCCACGGGTGTACAATGAGCAGTTCTTC. Translating gives CSARGPRVYNEQFF.

This clonotype came up a few times. This chain connects TRBV10-3 to TRBJ2-7, with D perhaps TRBD2 (7 bases). Germline V gene sequence: CDR1 ENHRY, CDR2 SYGVKD. The length of the CDR3 is 15 residues. With 0 bases removed from V and 6 bases from J, the gap between germline ends came to 15 bases. CDR3 sequence: CAISESRGRLTEQYF. The CDR3, as DNA: TGTGCCATCAGTGAGTCGCGGGGGCGGTTAACCGAGCAGTACTTC.

This clonotype was counted a few times. This chain joins TRBV10-3 and TRBJ1-2; 9 nucleotides line up with TRBD1. This CDR3 comprises 16 residues. Germline CDR1 and CDR2: ENHRY and SYGVKD. Unmatched junction bases numbered 5, after V lost 0 bases and J lost 3 bases. The CDR3 sequence is CAISESGTGGYYGYTF. DNA for the CDR3: TGTGCCATCAGTGAGTCAGGAACAGGGGGCTACTATGGCTACACCTTC.

The rearrangement links TRBV29-1 to TRBJ2-1, with TRBD2 matching 10 bases. CDR1 is SQVTM and CDR2 is ANQGSEA in the germline V gene. V lost 8 bases to trimming and J lost 8 bases; unmatched junction nucleotides: 12. The CDR3 has 14 residues. The DNA of the CDR3 is TGCAGCTCATCTCTAGCGGGGGTGGGGGATGAGCAGTTCTTC. It yields the protein CSSSLAGVGDEQFF.

Ten or more counts support this clonotype. J is TRBJ2-3 and V is TRBV20-1; 7 nucleotides align to TRBD2. V lost 6 bases, J lost 8 bases, and 14 bases stayed unmatched. The CDR3 is 14 residues long. Germline CDR1 is DFQATT and CDR2 is SNEGSKA (reference sequence). CDR3 nucleotide sequence: TGCAGTGCCCCGGTGGGAGGGCTAGTTGGTACGCAGTATTTT. Protein sequence: CSAPVGGLVGTQYF.

The V gene is TRBV20-1, the J gene TRBJ1-2; D is uncertain. The germline V gene encodes CDR1 DFQATT and CDR2 SNEGSKA (reference sequence). The CDR3 runs 13 residues. V shed 5 bases and J shed 4 bases, with 14 bases lying between them. The CDR3 loop is CSADPIIGYGYTF. The CDR3 nucleotides read TGCAGTGCTGATCCGATTATCGGCTATGGCTACACCTTC.

This clonotype was counted many times. The chain employs TRBV9 and TRBJ1-3, with D possibly being TRBD1 (6 bases). Between the trimmed V and J ends, which lost 3 bases and 0 bases, there was a span of 16 bases. The CDR3 spans 17 residues. Germline CDR1 is SGDLS and CDR2 is YYNGEE. CDR3 DNA: TGTGCCAGCAGCGCCACGATGGGGGGGGCCTCTGGAAACACCATATATTTT. It is translated as CASSATMGGASGNTIYF.

This sequence joins TRBV20-1 and TRBJ2-3; 7 nucleotides agree with TRBD1. The CDR3 length is 15 residues. V lost 3 bases and J lost 2; bases outside the gene matches: 8. In germline, CDR1 is DFQATT, CDR2 SNEGSKA (reference sequence). CDR3 sequence reads: CSASAGTASTDTQYF. The DNA for the CDR3 is TGCAGTGCTAGCGCCGGGACAGCATCCACAGATACGCAGTATTTT.

This clonotype was detected many times. The chain carries TRBV4-2 and TRBJ2-3, with no clear D. The V gene lost 5 bases and the J gene lost 5 bases, with 11 bases spanning the gap. The CDR3 consists of 13 residues. Per germline, CDR1 LGHNA and CDR2 YNFKEQ. CDR3 sequence reads: CASSSPLGDTQYF. In DNA, the CDR3 is TGTGCCAGCAGCTCACCCCTCGGAGATACGCAGTATTTT.

The genes are TRBV11-2 and TRBJ2-5, with 10 bases lining up with TRBD2. The CDR3 totals 16 residues. The trim removed 5 bases at V and 1 base at J, leaving 7 bases unmatched. Germline CDR1 and CDR2: SGHAT and FQNNGV. As DNA, the CDR3 is TGTGCCAGCAGCGGTACTAGCGGGGCCCTCCAAGAGACCCAGTACTTC. It yields the protein CASSGTSGALQETQYF.

The chain joins TRBV19 to TRBJ2-1, with D maybe TRBD2 (7 bases). Germline values: CDR1 LNHDA, CDR2 SQIVND (reference sequence). Trimming cost V 7 bases and J 4 bases, with 14 bases left between them. CDR3 length: 14 amino acids. This CDR3 is CASKGEGKYNEQFF. In DNA, the CDR3 is TGTGCCAGTAAGGGGGAGGGCAAGTACAATGAGCAGTTCTTC.

The V and J genes are TRBV5-1 and TRBJ2-2, with 7 bases that match TRBD1. Trimming removed 2 bases from V and 3 bases from J; junction bases left unmatched: 4. The germline gives CDR1 SGHRS, CDR2 YFSETQ. This CDR3 has 15 amino acids. CDR3 nucleotide sequence: TGCGCCAGCAGCTTCCATGGACAGGACACCGGGGAGCTGTTTTTT. Encoded protein: CASSFHGQDTGELFF.

The gene calls are TRBV5-1 and TRBJ2-3; 12 bases line up with TRBD2. J lost 4 bases, V lost 4 bases, and 7 bases had no gene match. Germline lookup yields CDR1 SGHRS and CDR2 YFSETQ. The CDR3 loop spans 16 amino acids. For the CDR3, the DNA is TGCGCCAGCAGCCGACTAGCGGGAGCAGGGGCAGATACGCAGTATTTT. Translated, it gives CASSRLAGAGADTQYF.

This clonotype was seen more than once but under ten times. The gene calls are TRBV15 and TRBJ1-1, with D maybe TRBD1 (5 bases). Trimming removed 0 bases at V and 2 bases at J, with 10 bases between. From germline, CDR1 is LNHNV and CDR2 YYDKDF (reference sequence). The CDR3 length is 15 residues. The DNA of the CDR3 is TGTGCCACCAGCAGAGATCTCAGGGATAACACTGAAGCTTTCTTT. Residues: CATSRDLRDNTEAFF.

The chain employs TRBV20-1 and TRBJ2-3; 8 bases map to TRBD1. V was clipped by 7 bases and J by 3 bases; unmatched bases: 12. Germline-derived CDR1 and CDR2 are DFQATT and SNEGSKA (reference sequence). This CDR3 has 15 amino acids. The CDR3 coding sequence is TGCAGTGTGACGCAGGGGGCACAGAGGACAGATACGCAGTATTTT. Amino acid sequence: CSVTQGAQRTDTQYF.

This clonotype was seen at least ten times. The chain employs TRBV12-3 or TRBV12-4 and TRBJ1-4; the D is unclear. V was clipped by 5 bases and J by 8 bases, with 15 bases between them. CDR3 length: 14 residues. CDR3 nucleotides: TGTGCCAGCAGTCAAGACGGGAGTGACGAAAAACTGTTTTTT. Translated, it gives CASSQDGSDEKLFF.

This clonotype was seen many times. The rearrangement uses TRBV29-1 and TRBJ2-1, with TRBD1 identical over 10 bases. With 0 bases clipped from V and 8 bases from J, the junction kept 13 bases outside the gene matches. The CDR3 length is 17 residues. CDR1 SQVTM and CDR2 ANQGSEA come from the germline V gene. CDR3 amino acids: CSVEEWGQGLGKDEQFF. The CDR3 DNA is TGCAGCGTTGAAGAGTGGGGACAGGGGCTAGGTAAGGATGAGCAGTTCTTC.

This clonotype was recorded at least ten times. The genes are TRBV6-2 or TRBV6-3 and TRBJ2-4, with TRBD1 as a possible D gene (5 bases). CDR1 and CDR2 (germline): MNHEY, SVGEGT. CDR3 length equals 16 residues. With 3 bases removed from V and 1 base from J, the gap between germline ends came to 13 bases. The CDR3 nucleotides read TGTGCCAGCAGTTATGATGGGGCCATGGCCAAAAACATTCAGTACTTC. It yields the protein CASSYDGAMAKNIQYF.

J is TRBJ1-6 and V is TRBV20-1, with 8 bases fitting TRBD1. Germline CDR1 DFQATT, CDR2 SNEGSKA (reference sequence). Trimming at V came to 0 bases and at J to 10 bases, leaving 5 bases not matched to a gene. The CDR3 has 14 residues. As DNA, the CDR3 is TGCAGTGCTAGAGATGGCAGGGGGCACTCACCCCTCCACTTT. Its translation is CSARDGRGHSPLHF.

This clonotype was seen a handful of times. The rearrangement uses TRBV5-1 and TRBJ1-2, with TRBD1 identical over 7 bases. The CDR3 contains 14 residues. J lost 4 bases, V lost 0 bases, and 3 bases had no gene match. The germline V gene encodes CDR1 SGHRS and CDR2 YFSETQ. CDR3 region: CASSLGTGTYGYTF. The DNA for the CDR3 is TGCGCCAGCAGCTTGGGGACAGGCACCTATGGCTACACCTTC.

In this sample, this clonotype turned up many times. The chain is built from TRBV29-1 and TRBJ2-3; D gene uncertain. Deletions cut 6 bases from V and 2 bases from J, with 12 bases between. The CDR3 is made up of 13 amino acids. Per germline, CDR1 SQVTM and CDR2 ANQGSEA. The DNA for the CDR3 is TGCAGCGTCCCCTCTGGGTCCACAGATACGCAGTATTTT. It specifies CSVPSGSTDTQYF.

This chain connects TRBV6-1 to TRBJ1-6; D gene unclear. Germline V gene data show CDR1 as MNHNS and CDR2 as SASEGT. The CDR3 loop spans 15 amino acids. V gave up 5 bases and J gave up 7 bases, with 15 bases separating them. CDR3 sequence reads: CASSPGRAANSPLHF. CDR3 nucleotides: TGTGCCAGCAGTCCAGGCCGGGCCGCCAATTCACCCCTCCACTTT.

V is TRBV6-1 and J is TRBJ2-7; 11 bases are shared with TRBD2. The CDR3 is 15 residues long. The trim removed 5 bases at V and 1 base at J, leaving 4 bases unmatched. CDR1 and CDR2 from the germline V gene are MNHNS and SASEGT. The DNA of the CDR3 is TGTGCCAGCAGTCCTTCTAGCGGGGGGTCCTACGAGCAGTACTTC. Translated, it gives CASSPSSGGSYEQYF.

This clonotype has more than one count but fewer than ten. J is TRBJ2-1 and V is TRBV7-9, with D uncertain. The V gene's germline CDR1 is SEHNR and CDR2 FQNEAQ (reference sequence). This CDR3 region has 11 residues. V was trimmed by 5 bases and J by 5 bases, leaving 4 bases between them. CDR3 sequence (DNA): TGTGCCAGCAGCCATCACAATGAGCAGTTCTTC. Its translation is CASSHHNEQFF.

The V gene is TRBV5-8, the J gene TRBJ1-2; D not resolved. Germline V CDR1 and CDR2: SGHTS, YDEGEE. V dropped 6 bases and J dropped 3 bases, with 15 bases sitting between them. The CDR3 is 14 residues long. The CDR3 is CASTKASRHYGYTF. Here the CDR3 DNA reads TGTGCCAGCACCAAGGCGTCTAGGCACTATGGCTACACCTTC. The full variable domain, in which reference TRBV5-8 and TRBJ1-2 provide the parts outside the CDR3, is EAGVTQSPTHLIKTRGQQATLRCSPISGHTSVYWYQQALGLGLQFLLWYDEGEERNRGNFPPRFSGRQFPNYSSELNVNALELEDSALYLCASTKASRHYGYTFGSGTRLTVV.

The V call is TRBV3-1, the J call TRBJ2-1; D not resolved. CDR1 is LGHDT, CDR2 YNNKEL, per germline (reference sequence). Trimming removed 2 bases from V and 5 bases from J, with 10 bases in between. The CDR3 totals 14 residues. CDR3 sequence: CASSQRRADNEQFF. Here the CDR3 DNA reads TGTGCCAGCAGCCAACGCCGGGCCGACAATGAGCAGTTCTTC.

The rearrangement links TRBV19 to TRBJ1-5, with D perhaps matching TRBD1 (5 bases). Trimming pared 3 bases from V and 2 bases from J, leaving 11 bases between. Germline assignment: CDR1 LNHDA and CDR2 SQIVND (reference sequence). There are 15 residues in the CDR3. CDR3 coding DNA: TGTGCCAGTAGTATGGGGGTAGCGGGCAATCAGCCCCAGCATTTT. Protein product: CASSMGVAGNQPQHF.

This chain links TRBV7-2 with TRBJ2-1; D uncertain. CDR1 and CDR2 from the germline V gene are SGHTA and FQGNSA. CDR3 size: 13 residues. The ends were cut back, 1 base at V and 10 bases at J, with 11 bases in the middle. CDR3 loop: CASSLDSRGEQFF. The CDR3 nucleotides are TGTGCCAGCAGCTTAGACTCCCGTGGGGAGCAGTTCTTC.